A single T cell receptor (beta chain) is shown here with its context. This sample was taken from a study of graft-versus-host responses after intestinal transplantation. General study findings and limits: GvH clones appeared in recipient marrow, some first in ileum or blood.

Clones were sequenced by immunoSEQ multiplex PCR, and TCRdb holds only the in-frame ones, with some missing. Of 1,500 to 2,000 clones listed, roughly 40% are singletons. Responders that carried the CFSE label, approximately 200,000 of them, were plated with approximately 200,000 irradiated, violet-dye-labeled stimulator cells. The CDR3 totals 15 residues. Trimming left V 4 bases short and J 4 bases short, with 15 bases between. Sequencing used alloreactive CD8+ T cells from a mixed lymphocyte reaction culture, obtained before transplantation. Described subset: CFSE-low proliferating T cells sorted from roughly 6-day pre-transplant mixed lymphocyte reaction (GvH or HvG direction). This receptor was obtained from a human patient who was an organ donor for intestinal transplantation. The genes are TRBV5-7 and TRBJ1-3; D ambiguous. TRBV5-7 is an open reading frame whose function is uncertain. In nucleotides, the CDR3 is TGTGCCAGCAGCATCCGAAAGGCTTCAGGAAACACCATATATTTT. Encoded protein: CASSIRKASGNTIYF.